Given below is one T cell receptor beta chain in context. Its target is unknown. The V gene's germline CDR1 is LNHDA and CDR2 SQIVND (reference sequence). The germline V and J ends were trimmed by 3 bases and 4 bases, with 12 bases remaining between them. The CDR3 has 15 residues. This sample was taken from a study of OX40 agonist ivuxolimab in advanced cancers. In the study overall: Patients received the agonistic anti-OX40 (CD134) antibody ivuxolimab. Study-wide results and limits: Doses of 0.1 to 3.0 mg/kg were accompanied by clonal expansion of CD4+ and CD8+ blood T cells by week 6.

With baseline, cycle 4 day 1, and cycle 7 day 1 as timepoints, blood was sampled. The repertoire was sequenced with immunoSEQ multiplex PCR; TCRdb's copy has only in-frame clones and lacks some. The table shows about 82,000 clones, with 91% occurring only once. The material was CD4+ or CD8+ T cells sorted from blood, obtained in a trial of the OX40 agonist ivuxolimab. The chain joins TRBV19 to TRBJ2-2; tentatively, D is TRBD1 (5 bases). This TCR was sampled from an adult with an advanced solid tumor such as melanoma, head and neck, liver or kidney cancer. CDR3 in DNA: TGTGCCAGTAGTATCCCGGCAGGGTCCACCGGGGAGCTGTTTTTT. Its protein product is CASSIPAGSTGELFF.